The following is a T cell receptor beta chain sequence with its context. It has no known antigen specificity. The record has no base qualities; no much larger clone is one base away. The immunoSEQ Assay, a bias-controlled multiplex PCR, was used to amplify TCRbeta CDR3 regions from genomic DNA. As for how the authors treated the data: The number of nucleated cells in each sample was estimated from the amplification of reference gene primers within the assay. Sequence reads were collapsed and filtered to measure the absolute abundance of every unique TCRbeta CDR3 rearrangement. For each sample, productive Simpson clonality was calculated as the square root of Simpson's diversity index over productive rearrangements. TCRdb limited this immuneACCESS table to in-frame rearrangements with V and J called. A share of clones is missing; checked studies link under half to unresolved V genes, and the rest is unexplained. V, J and clone size reflect that table, while D and trimming were determined from the DNA. Present in this sample are 200,000 to 250,000 clones, roughly 81% of which were seen just once. The ten largest account for 7.5% of the sample.

The cysteine opens and the phenylalanine closes a CDR3 of 13 amino acids. The kept DNA is CDR3 alone, 39 bases in frame from the first base. From a lookup of the germline V gene, CDR1 and CDR2 are MDHEN and SYDVKM. V is reduced by 6 bases and J by 5 bases, leaving a spacing of 13 bases between them. One collaborating source in Seattle enrolled patients while the patients were actively infected and followed the patients over time throughout the course of disease. The collaborating institutions used their own protocols to collect whole blood in K2EDTA tubes. For TCRbeta analysis, collaborators shipped samples as frozen whole blood, isolated PBMCs, or DNA extracted from either of those sample types. These data are taken from a study of blood T cell repertoires in COVID-19 (TCRdb year 2020). Some background on the complete study: The collaborator samples originated in the United States, Italy and Spain and spanned the acute and convalescent phases of COVID-19. A de-identified subject ID, COVID-19 status, age in years and sex were almost always included in the sample metadata. Samples came from the ongoing ImmuneRACE study (first 160 participants) plus 1,254 subjects from 6 global collaborators. Where available, HLA class I and class II types were obtained from metadata supplied by the sample provider rather than from assay-based typing. The prospective study material was composed of cDNA or gDNA derived from T cells, B-cell-depleted T cells, or PBMCs. Subjects who had been exposed to COVID-19, were actively infected with it, or had recovered from it provided the deeply sampled blood TCRbeta repertoires that made up the dataset. A freely available public database, intended as a resource for researchers studying the immune response to SARS-CoV-2, is where the repertoires were released.

Points the paper makes about the study in general: Clinical and demographic metadata were provided uncurated, with the amount varying by source and participant.

The sequence was obtained from a woman at least 80 years old with COVID-19, enrolled during active disease. The rearrangement joined TRBV28 to TRBJ1-1; there is no confident call for the D gene. Sequencing was performed on peripheral blood. The DNA sequence is TGTGCCAGCAGCTACCCCGAGAGGACTGAAGCTTTCTTT. It translates as CASSYPERTEAFF.